The subject of this entry is one T cell receptor (beta chain). Its antigen is still unknown. To prepare the library, the immunoSEQ multiplex PCR assay was applied. For the multiplex PCR, a mixture combining 60 forward primers for TCR Vbeta segments and 13 reverse primers for TCR Jbeta segments was used. A multiplex PCR assay on genomic DNA amplified the CDR3 region of rearranged TCR beta genes. Amplified TCR beta libraries were sequenced as 87-base-pair reads on the Illumina HiSeq System. The paper's data handling went like this. A later analysis tallied roughly 76 million unique TCR beta chains across the 666 repertoires, and about 12 million of those chains were shared by two or more donors. Raw reads were error-corrected and collapsed into unique sequences with a nearest-neighbor algorithm that merged closely related sequences to remove PCR and sequencing errors. V, D and J gene segments were assigned by aligning CDR3 sequences to IMGT reference sequences. Each retained sequence needed at least a six-nucleotide match to both a V gene segment and a J gene segment. A rearrangement counted as productive if the CDR3 had no stop codons and remained in frame with V and J, and every other rearrangement counted as non-productive. CDR3 was defined by IMGT convention, running from the second conserved V-encoded cysteine to the conserved J-encoded phenylalanine. Sequences without an unambiguous match to a single V gene segment were excluded from the earlier analysis of approximately 560 of the donors. In an earlier analysis of several hundred of the donors, V segments were called functional above 56.7% productive rearrangements and were called segregating when the between-donor standard deviation exceeded 5%. A statistical classification framework was built for diagnosing cytomegalovirus status from the catalog of TCR beta chain sequences. In a later analysis, TCR nucleotide sequences were compared against IMGT/GENE-DB human TR gene sequences so that V and J genes could be assigned. A later analysis assigned CDR3 sequences and most-parsimonious VDJ recombination scenarios with the TCRdist pipeline. In a later analysis, each TCR beta chain was defined by its CDR3 amino acid sequence together with its V-gene family, and reads without a unique V-gene family were excluded. In a later analysis, around 650 highly shared, low-generation-probability nucleotide sequences were removed to address suspected cross-contamination and a sequencing artifact. A later analysis calculated a clonal expansion index for each public chain from normalized within-repertoire ranks of inferred template counts. In a later analysis, generation probabilities were computed using a VDJ recombination model fitted to out-of-frame rearrangements, and the results were checked against IGoR. In a later analysis, hypergeometric tests were used to score TCR-TCR, TCR-HLA and TCR-CMV co-occurrence, with a repertoire-size bias correction applied to TCR pairs. False discovery rates were estimated in a later analysis by permuting HLA or CMV assignments 20 times. In a later analysis, co-occurring TCRs were grouped using DBSCAN, and TCRdist sequence similarity was added for clustering within HLA-allele-positive subsets. For co-occurrence clustering, repertoires with fewer than 30,000 or more than 120,000 public chains were excluded, along with a handful of repertoires with anomalous nucleotide sharing. TCRdb limited this immuneACCESS table to in-frame rearrangements with V and J called. A share of clones is missing; checked studies link under half to unresolved V genes, and the rest is unexplained. Clonal size and the V and J genes are those of that table, whereas D and trimming came from the DNA. The sample's clone listing holds some 39,000 clones. The ten largest clones capture 5% to 8% of the sample.

These data come from a study of cytomegalovirus exposure and HLA in healthy donors listed by TCRdb under 2017. Regarding the study in general: In an earlier analysis of roughly 590 of the donors, under 300 Gb of sequence data and some 100 million unique TCR beta sequences from about 190 million T cells were reported. Approximately 300 gigabases of sequencing data and around 90 million unique TCR sequences made up an early release that covered around 640 HLA-typed donors. The genetic ancestry cluster associated with self-reported Caucasian donors included about 81% of the 300 to 450 genotyped donors. The study was designed to test whether signatures of past pathogen exposure could be identified by cataloging public T cell receptors. Using immunosequencing, the study profiled T cell repertoires from 500 to 800 subjects and related those repertoires to cytomegalovirus serostatus. Along with the roughly 670-subject first cohort, a separate validation cohort of about 110 different subjects was used. The study combined high-throughput TCR immunosequencing, statistical association of individual TCRs with disease status, and machine learning to predict cytomegalovirus infection status. A later analysis re-examined previously published TCR beta repertoires from about 670 donors and added high-resolution HLA genotyping to investigate patterns of TCR occurrence. Rather than using new phenotypic data, the later analysis identified candidate immune exposures from TCR beta sequences and from how often those sequences occurred across donors. An earlier analysis of roughly 600 of the donors used high-throughput TCR beta sequencing to judge whether each TCR beta V gene segment behaved as functional or pseudogenic. Donor age, sex, ethnicity and CMV serostatus were compiled alongside the repertoire data. A later genetic analysis took genome-wide SNP genotypes for about 65% of the 666 donors and used that subset as a discovery cohort. Every discovery cohort repertoire had been produced on one sequencing platform. HLA typing covered class I and class II loci at four-digit resolution. Typing coverage varied by locus: about 629-630 donors for A, B, C, DRB1 and DQB1; roughly 560 for DQA1; over 600 for DPA1; approximately 450 for DPB1. About five DR-DQ haplotypes were treated as single units for association and clustering because of strong linkage in the cohort. On average, roughly 250,000 unique TCR beta nucleotide sequences were sequenced per donor among 398 genotyped donors of the cohort, with 15% to 20% of those sequences being non-productive.

The paper's findings and limits, for the study overall: Several of the top co-occurrence clusters appeared to be linked to parvovirus B19, influenza, CMV and Epstein-Barr virus, according to a later analysis. In a later analysis, HLA-associated TCR beta chains showed more clonal expansion and lower generation probabilities than non-associated chains that were equally common. Correlated functional status among segregating V segments might be attributable to linkage disequilibrium, but an unknown experimental factor could not be ruled out. A further reported finding was that TCR beta sequences accurately predicted the HLA-A and HLA-B alleles for most subjects in the first cohort. The earlier analysis of approximately 560 of the donors excluded 15 to 20 rarely observed V segments, including chromosome 9 orphons, because counts were too low. The study gave a list of 150 to 200 TCR beta chains associated with cytomegalovirus. CMV serostatus was the only immune exposure information available for the cohort. A later genetic analysis associated a missense DCLRE1C variant with V-gene and J-gene trimming of TCR beta chains, and an independent cohort replicated the association. A later analysis associated about 17,000 TCR beta sequences with specific HLA alleles at a false discovery rate of 0.05. Only TCR beta chains were sequenced in this cohort, and the absence of alpha or paired-chain data limited detectable features. Compared with the approximately 710-donor mean, donors in an Asian-associated ancestry cluster had fewer N-insertions in productive TCRs, according to a later genetic analysis. An earlier analysis of around 540 of the donors showed that most TCR beta V segments appeared in productive rearrangements either about 87% or about 30% of the time, which broadly matched IMGT annotations. Because HLA typing was unavailable for some donors at each locus, only the typed subset was used in association tests. Roughly uniform sequencing depth across donors was assumed in presence/absence analyses, although this assumption may not hold. In vitro tests confirmed that a few of the cytomegalovirus-associated TCR beta chains recognize cytomegalovirus antigens. It was suggested by the authors that the approach could potentially be generalized to other disease states and immunological phenotypes. Strong co-occurrence of HLA alleles, especially DR and DQ, made assigning TCR associations to individual alleles difficult. While some public TCRs were present in many individuals, most TCR sequences turned up only very rarely across donors. A cluster of highly shared sequence variants was judged likely to represent a technical artifact of the sequencing pipeline. Most CMV-associated TCR beta chains appeared to be HLA-restricted in a later analysis, and the HLA associations seemed to be driven largely by CMV exposure. The classifier was reported to diagnose cytomegalovirus status with high specificity and sensitivity in both the original cohort and the validation cohort. In a later analysis, the rate of TCR association differed among HLA loci, with DRB1 alleles having the most associated TCRs and HLA-C alleles having the fewest.

The cohort comprised several hundred healthy bone marrow donors. Cohort members were all nominally healthy when sampled, although unrecorded immune exposures were likely present. The donor tested CMV seronegative and was one of the 352 seronegative cohort members. A peripheral blood sample was collected from each donor, and TCR beta sequencing was performed on peripheral blood mononuclear cells. The Qiagen DNeasy Blood Extraction Kit was used to extract genomic DNA from the blood cell samples. This sequence was found in a young man in good health and CMV-seronegative. The material sequenced was PBMCs.

The sequenced DNA: TGTGCCAGCAGCCAAGGACTAGACAATGAGCAGTTCTTC. Translation gives CASSQGLDNEQFF. This sequence uses TRBV4-2 and TRBJ2-1; TRBD2 is perhaps the D gene, given 6 matching bases. The CDR3 goes from the cysteine to the phenylalanine over 13 residues. Only CDR3 DNA remains: 39 bases, in frame from the first base. At the junction V is shortened by 1 base and J by 5 bases, with 6 bases in between. In the germline V gene, CDR1 corresponds to LGHNA and CDR2 to YNFKEQ.